In this sample, the clone carrying this T cell receptor (beta chain) turned up many times. Its antigen is not identified. CDR3 size: 15 residues. J lost 2 bases, V lost 4 bases, and 8 bases had no gene match. CDR1 and CDR2 from the germline V gene are ENHRY and SYGVKD. The use of a sample-barcoded 5' primer and a J-beta primer mix characterized a second PCR of roughly 6 to 11 cycles. MiXCR, applied by TCRdb to the 5' RACE reads, yields one record per CDR3 protein. This table holds 1.5 million to 2 million distinct CDR3 sequences, 28% found once. This entry comes from a study of blood T cells in healthy people across ages. Study conclusions and caveats: Observed TCR beta diversity per million T cells went down as age went up. This fall followed a roughly linear course with age.

Sequencing used blood. The chain is built from TRBV10-3 and TRBJ2-7; 7 bases align to TRBD1. The receptor's source is a woman aged 30 to 39 in good health. CDR3: CAISVRGGGTYEQYF. In DNA form, the CDR3 reads TGTGCCATCAGTGTTCGAGGGGGCGGCACCTACGAGCAGTACTTC.